A selection of T cell receptor beta chains follows, all from one sample in a study of identical twins. TCRdb called the 5' RACE reads again in MiXCR, with one record for every CDR3 protein. The sample yields about 890,000 distinct CDR3 sequences, around 12% seen once. This sample was shared with a second study, whose subject was yellow fever vaccine responses in identical twins.

The sample taken for sequencing was PBMCs. These receptors all come from a woman younger than 30 in good health. Each CDR3 is given with its conserved first and last residue. Fields, in order: J gene, clone size, D gene, V gene, CDR3 protein, CDR3 DNA. A D gene is named only where the DNA matches it firmly. The listing skips clone size in some rows; elsewhere it reads once, few, many or a size class.

>TRBJ2-3|few|TRBD2|TRBV7-3
CASSLSGRHTDTQYF
TGTGCCAGCAGTCTTAGCGGGAGGCACACAGATACGCAGTATTTT
>TRBJ2-7|.|.|TRBV6-1
CASSRTDISYEQYF
TGTGCCAGCAGCCGGACAGATATCTCCTACGAGCAGTACTTC
>TRBJ2-3|.|TRBD2|TRBV7-9
CASSQGGSGRPLDTQYF
TGTGCCAGCAGTCAAGGGGGTAGCGGGAGGCCGTTAGATACGCAGTATTTT
>TRBJ2-1|.|TRBD2|TRBV11-2
CVSSPAGGLWEQFF
TGTGTCAGCAGCCCAGCGGGAGGGCTATGGGAGCAGTTCTTC
>TRBJ2-1|.|TRBD2|TRBV20-1
CSASSGGAVNEQFF
TGCAGTGCGTCGAGCGGGGGGGCCGTGAATGAGCAGTTCTTC
>TRBJ1-3|.|.|TRBV28
CASSLRQSSGNTIYF
TGTGCCAGCAGTTTAAGGCAGTCCTCTGGAAACACCATATATTTT
>TRBJ1-2|.|.|TRBV4-1
CASSNPAGAHYGYTF
TGCGCCAGCAGCAATCCAGCAGGGGCCCACTATGGCTACACCTTC
>TRBJ2-5|many|TRBD2|TRBV12-3/TRBV12-4
CASSPGTSQETQYF
TGTGCCAGCAGTCCCGGGACTAGCCAAGAGACCCAGTACTTC
>TRBJ2-1|few|.|TRBV5-1
CASSLGRAGPQMQFF
TGCGCCAGCAGCTTGGGACGGGCTGGACCCCAAATGCAGTTCTTC
>TRBJ2-3|many|TRBD1|TRBV11-2
CASSLETGGRTDTQYF
TGTGCCAGCAGCTTGGAAACAGGGGGCAGGACAGATACGCAGTATTTT
>TRBJ2-7|.|.|TRBV7-8
CASSLGGLNYEQYF
TGTGCCAGCAGCTTAGGGGGACTGAACTACGAGCAGTACTTC
>TRBJ2-5|.|.|TRBV5-1
CASSLAYPPPVSEEQETQYF
TGCGCCAGCAGCTTGGCCTACCCCCCCCCCGTATCAGAAGAACAAGAGACCCAGTACTTC
>TRBJ1-1|.|.|TRBV5-6
CASSLTGRYTEAFF
TGTGCCAGCAGCTTGACAGGGAGGTATACTGAAGCTTTCTTT
>TRBJ1-1|many|.|TRBV10-3
CAISPDGERTEAFF
TGTGCCATCAGTCCCGACGGGGAGCGGACTGAAGCTTTCTTT
>TRBJ1-2|few|.|TRBV12-3/TRBV12-4
CASSLGGGLGGYTF
TGTGCCAGCAGTTTAGGGGGAGGCCTGGGAGGCTACACCTTC
>TRBJ2-7|few|TRBD2|TRBV10-3
CAIRGGSSYEQYF
TGTGCCATCAGAGGCGGGAGCTCCTACGAGCAGTACTTC
>TRBJ2-2|.|TRBD1|TRBV12-3/TRBV12-4
CASSLEWGPPGTGDTGELFF
TGTGCCAGCAGTTTAGAGTGGGGCCCCCCCGGGACAGGGGACACCGGGGAGCTGTTTTTT
>TRBJ1-2|.|.|TRBV28
CASSLGPTGWLYSYGYTF
TGTGCCAGCAGTCTCGGGCCGACAGGTTGGCTTTATTCCTATGGCTACACCTTC
>TRBJ2-3|few|TRBD2|TRBV5-1
CASRSRGLPGDTQYF
TGCGCCAGCAGAAGTCGGGGACTACCGGGGGATACGCAGTATTTT
>TRBJ2-7|.|TRBD1|TRBV25-1
CASRGQVGYEQYF
TGTGCCAGCAGGGGACAGGTTGGCTACGAGCAGTACTTC
>TRBJ1-5|many|.|TRBV6-1
CASSDPSNQPQHF
TGTGCCAGCAGTGACCCAAGCAATCAGCCCCAGCATTTT
>TRBJ2-3|.|TRBD2|TRBV19
CASSRGLAGLTDTQYF
TGTGCCAGTAGTCGGGGGCTAGCGGGCCTCACAGATACGCAGTATTTT
>TRBJ2-7|many|.|TRBV5-1
CASSLAGTNYEQYF
TGCGCCAGCAGCTTGGCCGGGACAAACTACGAGCAGTACTTC
>TRBJ1-1|few|TRBD1|TRBV15
CATSRDSDRDFYTEAFF
TGTGCCACCAGCAGAGATTCGGACAGGGATTTCTACACTGAAGCTTTCTTT
>TRBJ2-5|few|.|TRBV29-1
CSGGSGSLTETQYF
TGCAGCGGGGGGAGCGGGTCTCTAACAGAGACCCAGTACTTC
>TRBJ2-1|many|TRBD2|TRBV5-1
CASSLWEGSYNEQFF
TGCGCCAGCAGCTTGTGGGAGGGCTCCTACAATGAGCAGTTCTTC
>TRBJ1-2|many|.|TRBV7-9
CASSLVGTSPGYTF
TGTGCCAGCAGCTTAGTTGGGACATCCCCTGGCTACACCTTC
>TRBJ2-7|.|.|TRBV21-1
CASSKGWGYEQYF
TGTGCCAGCAGCAAAGGGTGGGGCTACGAGCAGTACTTC